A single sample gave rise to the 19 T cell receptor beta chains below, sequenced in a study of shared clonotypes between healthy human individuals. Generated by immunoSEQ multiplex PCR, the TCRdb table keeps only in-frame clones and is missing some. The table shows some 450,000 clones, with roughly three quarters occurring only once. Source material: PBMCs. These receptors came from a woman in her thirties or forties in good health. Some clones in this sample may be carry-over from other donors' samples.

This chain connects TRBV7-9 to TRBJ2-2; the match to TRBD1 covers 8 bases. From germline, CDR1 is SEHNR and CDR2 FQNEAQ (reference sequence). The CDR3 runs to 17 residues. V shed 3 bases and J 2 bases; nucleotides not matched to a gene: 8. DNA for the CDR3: TGTGCCAGCAGCTTGACCGGGGACAGGAGAAACACCGGGGAGCTGTTTTTT. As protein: CASSLTGDRRNTGELFF.

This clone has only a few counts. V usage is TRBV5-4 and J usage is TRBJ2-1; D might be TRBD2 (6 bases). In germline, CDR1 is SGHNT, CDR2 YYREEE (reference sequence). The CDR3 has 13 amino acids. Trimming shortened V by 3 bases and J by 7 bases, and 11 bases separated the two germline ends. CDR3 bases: TGTGCCAGCAGCTGGGACTCGGGGAATGAGCAGTTCTTC. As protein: CASSWDSGNEQFF.

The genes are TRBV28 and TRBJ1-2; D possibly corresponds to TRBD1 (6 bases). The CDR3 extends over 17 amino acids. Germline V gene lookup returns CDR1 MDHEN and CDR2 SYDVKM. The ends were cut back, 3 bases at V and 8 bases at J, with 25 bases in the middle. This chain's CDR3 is CASSFRVLGGSSKGYTF. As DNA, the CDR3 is TGTGCCAGCAGTTTTCGGGTATTGGGGGGCTCGAGTAAAGGCTACACCTTC.

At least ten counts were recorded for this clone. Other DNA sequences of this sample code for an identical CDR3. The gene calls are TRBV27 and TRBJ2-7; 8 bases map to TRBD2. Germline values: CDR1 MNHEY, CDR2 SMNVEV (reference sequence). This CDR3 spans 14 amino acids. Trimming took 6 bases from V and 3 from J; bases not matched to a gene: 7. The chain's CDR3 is CASRATSEYYEQYF. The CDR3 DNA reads TGTGCCAGCAGAGCGACTAGCGAGTACTACGAGCAGTACTTC.

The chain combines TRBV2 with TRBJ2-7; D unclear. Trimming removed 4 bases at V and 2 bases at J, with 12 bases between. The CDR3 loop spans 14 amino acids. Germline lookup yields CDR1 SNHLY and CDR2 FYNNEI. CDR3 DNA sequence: TGTGCCAGCAGTGCTAAGGCGTTCACCTACGAGCAGTACTTC. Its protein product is CASSAKAFTYEQYF. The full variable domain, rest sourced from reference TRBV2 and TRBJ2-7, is EPEVTQTPSHQVTQMGQEVILRCVPISNHLYFYWYRQILGQKVEFLVSFYNNEISEKSEIFDDQFSVERPDGSNFTLKIRSTKLEDSAMYFCASSAKAFTYEQYFGPGTRLTVT.

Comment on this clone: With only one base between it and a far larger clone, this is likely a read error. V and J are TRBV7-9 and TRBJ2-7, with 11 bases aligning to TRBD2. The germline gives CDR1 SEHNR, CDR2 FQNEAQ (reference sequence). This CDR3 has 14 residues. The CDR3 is CAGSGGTSGYEQYF. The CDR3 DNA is TGTGCCGGCAGCGGAGGGACTAGCGGCTACGAGCAGTACTTC.

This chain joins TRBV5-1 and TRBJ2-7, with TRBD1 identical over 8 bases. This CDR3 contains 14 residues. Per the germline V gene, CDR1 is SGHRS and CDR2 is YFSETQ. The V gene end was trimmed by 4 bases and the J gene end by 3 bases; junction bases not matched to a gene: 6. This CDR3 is CASSLGQGYYEQYF. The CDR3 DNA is TGCGCCAGCAGCCTCGGACAGGGATACTACGAGCAGTACTTC.

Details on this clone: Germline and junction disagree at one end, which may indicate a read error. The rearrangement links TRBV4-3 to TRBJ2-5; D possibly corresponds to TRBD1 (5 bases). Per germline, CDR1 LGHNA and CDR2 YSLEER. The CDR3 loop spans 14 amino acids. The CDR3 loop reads CASSQDTGHRTQHF. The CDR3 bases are TGCGCCAGCAGCCAAGACACAGGACATAGGACCCAGCACTTC.

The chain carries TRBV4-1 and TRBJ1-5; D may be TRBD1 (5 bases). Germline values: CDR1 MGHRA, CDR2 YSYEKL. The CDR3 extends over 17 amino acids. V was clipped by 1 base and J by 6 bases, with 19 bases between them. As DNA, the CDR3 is TGCGCCAGCAGCCAAGGCCCAGGCGGGAGGGGAGGTCAGCCCCAGCATTTT. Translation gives CASSQGPGGRGGQPQHF.

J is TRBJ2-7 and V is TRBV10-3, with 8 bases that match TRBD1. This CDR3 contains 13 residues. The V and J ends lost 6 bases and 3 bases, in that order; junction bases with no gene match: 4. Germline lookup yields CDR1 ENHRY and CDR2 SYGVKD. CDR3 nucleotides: TGTGCCATCAGCCCCGGACAGGGCTACGAGCAGTACTTC. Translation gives CAISPGQGYEQYF.

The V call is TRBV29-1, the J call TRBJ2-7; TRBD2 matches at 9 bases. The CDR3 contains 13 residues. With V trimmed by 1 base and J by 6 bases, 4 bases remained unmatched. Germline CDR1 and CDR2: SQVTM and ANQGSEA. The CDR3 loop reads CSVEGRSGSEQYF. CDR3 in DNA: TGCAGCGTTGAAGGCCGTAGCGGGAGCGAGCAGTACTTC.

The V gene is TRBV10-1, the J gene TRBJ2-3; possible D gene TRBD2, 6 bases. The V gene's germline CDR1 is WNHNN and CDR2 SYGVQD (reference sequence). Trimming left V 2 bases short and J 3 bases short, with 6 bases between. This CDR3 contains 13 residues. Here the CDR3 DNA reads TGCGCCAGCAGTGAGGGAGGGACAGATACGCAGTATTTT. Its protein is CASSEGGTDTQYF.

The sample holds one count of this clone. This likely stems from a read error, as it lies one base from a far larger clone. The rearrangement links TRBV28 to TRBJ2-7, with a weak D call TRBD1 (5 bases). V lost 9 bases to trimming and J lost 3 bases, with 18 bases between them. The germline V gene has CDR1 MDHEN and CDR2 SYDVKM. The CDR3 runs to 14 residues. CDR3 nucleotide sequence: TGTGCCAGTTCCCCAGGGATTACAGTCTACGAGCAGTACTTC. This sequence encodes CASSPGITVYEQYF.

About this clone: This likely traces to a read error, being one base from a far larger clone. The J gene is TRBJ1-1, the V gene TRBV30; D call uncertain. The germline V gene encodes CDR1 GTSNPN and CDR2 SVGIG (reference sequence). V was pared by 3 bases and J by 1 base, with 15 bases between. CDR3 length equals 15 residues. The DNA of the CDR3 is TGTGCCTGGAGCCTTGGACTGAAAAAGAACACTGAAGCTTTCTTT. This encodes CAWSLGLKKNTEAFF.

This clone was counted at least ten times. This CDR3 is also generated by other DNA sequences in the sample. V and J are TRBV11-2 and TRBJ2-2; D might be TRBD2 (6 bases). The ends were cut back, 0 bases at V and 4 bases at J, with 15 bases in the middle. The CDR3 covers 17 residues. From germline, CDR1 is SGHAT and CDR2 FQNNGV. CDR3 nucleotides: TGTGCCAGCAGCTTAGATCCCGGCCGGAGGGGCACCGGGGAGCTGTTTTTT. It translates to CASSLDPGRRGTGELFF.

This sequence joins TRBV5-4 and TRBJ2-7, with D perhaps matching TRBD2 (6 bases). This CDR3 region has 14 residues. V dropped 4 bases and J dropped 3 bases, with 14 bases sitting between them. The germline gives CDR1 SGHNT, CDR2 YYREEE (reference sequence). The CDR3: CASSPGTSFYEQYF. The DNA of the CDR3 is TGTGCCAGCAGCCCAGGGACTTCCTTCTACGAGCAGTACTTC.

CDR3: CASSQDRATSAQYF. The CDR3 bases are TGCGCCAGCAGCCAAGATAGGGCAACTAGCGCACAGTACTTC. V and J are TRBV4-3 and TRBJ2-5, with 7 bases matching TRBD2. The CDR3 has 14 residues. With V trimmed by 0 bases and J by 11 bases, 9 bases remained unmatched. Germline lookup yields CDR1 LGHNA and CDR2 YSLEER.

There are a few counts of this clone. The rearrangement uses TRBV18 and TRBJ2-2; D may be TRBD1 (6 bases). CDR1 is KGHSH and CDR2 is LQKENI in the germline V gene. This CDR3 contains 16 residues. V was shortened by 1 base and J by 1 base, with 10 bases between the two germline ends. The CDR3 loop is CASSPRKGQNTGELFF. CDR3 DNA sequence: TGTGCCAGCTCACCACGAAAGGGACAGAACACCGGGGAGCTGTTTTTT.

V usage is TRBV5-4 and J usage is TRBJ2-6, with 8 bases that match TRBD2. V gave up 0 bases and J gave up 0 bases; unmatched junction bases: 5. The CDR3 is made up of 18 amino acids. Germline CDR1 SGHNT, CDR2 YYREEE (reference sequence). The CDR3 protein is CASSLGLAGNSGANVLTF. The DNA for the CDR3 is TGTGCCAGCAGCTTGGGCCTAGCGGGTAACTCTGGGGCCAACGTCCTGACTTTC.